This T cell receptor beta chain was documented in a study of OX40 agonist ivuxolimab in advanced cancers. This clone has more than one count but fewer than ten. V lost 6 bases and J lost 3, with 17 bases in between. The CDR3 runs 14 residues. From germline, CDR1 is SQVTM and CDR2 ANQGSEA. Some clones are missing from TCRdb's copy, which holds only in-frame ones; the method was immunoSEQ multiplex PCR. Seen here are 42,000 or so clones, approximately 78% observed once, and the top ten hold roughly 2.7%. The specimen comprised CD4+ or CD8+ T cells sorted from blood, sampled in a trial of the OX40 agonist ivuxolimab. The receptor was isolated from an adult with an advanced solid tumor such as melanoma, head and neck, liver or kidney cancer. The chain joins TRBV29-1 to TRBJ1-2; D is possibly TRBD1 (5 bases). As DNA, the CDR3 is TGCAGCGTCCATGGCAGGGTCGGCGACTATGGCTACACCTTC. Protein: CSVHGRVGDYGYTF.